This passage covers 12 T cell receptor beta chains from one sample sequenced in a study of blood T cell repertoires in COVID-19 (TCRdb year 2020). Libraries were made using the immunoSEQ multiplex PCR assay. In TCRdb, the immuneACCESS table is reduced to in-frame sequences with V and J assigned. These tables do not hold every clone; where another copy was compared, an unresolved V gene accounts for under half, and the others remain unexplained. The sample includes roughly 100,000 clones, with roughly 80% observed a single time. The ten largest make up more than 4.5% of the sample. The sample consisted of peripheral blood. All receptors come from a man in his sixties with acute or convalescent COVID-19.

This chain joins TRBV7-6 and TRBJ1-1; no clear D. Trimming removed 5 bases from V and 0 bases from J, with 13 bases in between. Germline assignment: CDR1 SGHVS and CDR2 FNYEAQ. This CDR3 is 15 amino acids long. CDR3 sequence (DNA): TGTGCCAGCAGCCTTGGCCCCGTAATGAACACTGAAGCTTTCTTT. This translates into CASSLGPVMNTEAFF.

This chain joins TRBV3-1 (or the pseudogene TRBV3-2) and TRBJ2-3; 12 positions agree with TRBD2. The junction had 4 bases not matched to a gene; V was cut back by 6 bases and J by 3 bases. This CDR3 contains 15 residues. Germline CDR1 LGHDT, CDR2 YNNKEL (reference sequence). Here the CDR3 reads CASRLGLAGTDTQYF. CDR3 bases: TGTGCCAGCAGACTTGGACTAGCGGGAACAGATACGCAGTATTTT.

The J gene is TRBJ2-5, the V gene TRBV6-5, with TRBD1 matching 7 bases. The J segment lost 5 bases and the V segment lost 7 bases, leaving 10 bases of the junction unmatched. Germline CDR1 is MNHEY and CDR2 is SVGAGI. CDR3 length: 14 residues. CDR3 in amino acids: CASTGQEVGETQYF. Written as DNA, the CDR3 is TGTGCCAGCACCGGACAGGAGGTTGGGGAGACCCAGTACTTC.

This chain uses TRBV18 with TRBJ1-5; possibly TRBD1 for D (5 bases). The CDR3 sequence is 16 residues long. V lost 5 bases, J lost 5 bases, and 19 bases lay in between. The germline gives CDR1 KGHSH, CDR2 LQKENI. In DNA, the CDR3 is TGTGCCAGCTCAACAAACGGTGGGGGGTCGTATCAGCCCCAGCATTTT. It encodes CASSTNGGGSYQPQHF.

This clone showed up just a few times. The J gene is TRBJ1-2, the V gene TRBV3-1 (or the pseudogene TRBV3-2), with a weak D call TRBD1 (5 bases). Germline loops: CDR1 LGHDT, CDR2 YNNKEL (reference sequence). Trimming removed 3 bases at V and 4 bases at J, with 21 bases between. The CDR3 is 17 amino acids. The CDR3, as DNA: TGTGCCAGCAGCCAGTATAGGCAGGGAACTTCGGGCTATGGCTACACCTTC. Protein: CASSQYRQGTSGYGYTF.

V and J are TRBV11-1 and TRBJ2-1; 8 positions agree with TRBD1. The V gene end was trimmed by 1 base and the J gene end by 8 bases; junction bases not matched to a gene: 10. Per the germline V gene, CDR1 is SGHAT and CDR2 is FQDESV (reference sequence). The CDR3 extends over 16 amino acids. CDR3 sequence reads: CASSLGRTGIVHEQFF. The CDR3, as DNA: TGTGCCAGCAGCTTAGGGAGGACAGGGATCGTCCATGAGCAGTTCTTC.

J is TRBJ2-4 and V is TRBV10-1, with 9 positions matching TRBD1. CDR3 size: 14 residues. Germline loops: CDR1 WNHNN, CDR2 SYGVQD (reference sequence). Trimming cost V 6 bases and J 7 bases; bases outside gene matches: 7. The CDR3, as DNA: TGCGCCAGCAGCCCGGGACAGGGTGGGAACATTCAGTACTTC. Protein: CASSPGQGGNIQYF.

The V gene is TRBV6-6, the J gene TRBJ1-5; D gene uncertain. The CDR3 has 15 amino acids. The V end was cut by 2 bases, the J end by 0 bases, with 8 bases between. CDR1 and CDR2 from the germline V gene are MNHNY and SVGAGI (reference sequence). The CDR3 here is CASSYDTNSNQPQHF. The CDR3 DNA follows: TGTGCCAGCAGTTACGACACAAATAGCAATCAGCCCCAGCATTTT.

This clone was detected a few times. The chain uses TRBV3-1 (or the pseudogene TRBV3-2) and TRBJ2-7; TRBD2 matches 8 bases. V shed 5 bases and J 3 bases; nucleotides not matched to a gene: 3. CDR1 is LGHDT and CDR2 is YNNKEL in the germline V gene (reference sequence). The CDR3 has 13 amino acids. In nucleotides, the CDR3 is TGTGCCAGCAGCAGGACTAGCTACTACGAGCAGTACTTC. Protein sequence: CASSRTSYYEQYF.

The V gene is TRBV6-5, the J gene TRBJ1-1; D unclear. CDR1 and CDR2 from the germline V gene are MNHEY and SVGAGI. The CDR3 contains 14 residues. V dropped 5 bases and J dropped 1 base, with 11 bases sitting between them. CDR3 nucleotides: TGTGCCAGCAGTACCACAACAAAGAACACTGAAGCTTTCTTT. Translating gives CASSTTTKNTEAFF.

The chain is built from TRBV19 and TRBJ1-2; TRBD1 aligns across 7 bases. Germline values: CDR1 LNHDA, CDR2 SQIVND (reference sequence). The length of the CDR3 is 14 residues. Trimming cost V 7 bases and J 2 bases; bases outside gene matches: 7. The CDR3 sequence: CASTMDRLNYGYTF. In DNA, the CDR3 is TGTGCCAGTACCATGGACAGGCTCAACTATGGCTACACCTTC.

This clone was seen a handful of times. This chain links TRBV5-5 with TRBJ2-7; D is unresolved. CDR1 is SGHKS and CDR2 is YYEKEE in the germline V gene (reference sequence). The CDR3 totals 14 residues. Trimming removed 7 bases from V and 0 bases from J, with 14 bases in between. CDR3 protein: CASDPWASSYEQYF. For the CDR3, the DNA is TGTGCCAGCGACCCTTGGGCAAGCTCCTACGAGCAGTACTTC.